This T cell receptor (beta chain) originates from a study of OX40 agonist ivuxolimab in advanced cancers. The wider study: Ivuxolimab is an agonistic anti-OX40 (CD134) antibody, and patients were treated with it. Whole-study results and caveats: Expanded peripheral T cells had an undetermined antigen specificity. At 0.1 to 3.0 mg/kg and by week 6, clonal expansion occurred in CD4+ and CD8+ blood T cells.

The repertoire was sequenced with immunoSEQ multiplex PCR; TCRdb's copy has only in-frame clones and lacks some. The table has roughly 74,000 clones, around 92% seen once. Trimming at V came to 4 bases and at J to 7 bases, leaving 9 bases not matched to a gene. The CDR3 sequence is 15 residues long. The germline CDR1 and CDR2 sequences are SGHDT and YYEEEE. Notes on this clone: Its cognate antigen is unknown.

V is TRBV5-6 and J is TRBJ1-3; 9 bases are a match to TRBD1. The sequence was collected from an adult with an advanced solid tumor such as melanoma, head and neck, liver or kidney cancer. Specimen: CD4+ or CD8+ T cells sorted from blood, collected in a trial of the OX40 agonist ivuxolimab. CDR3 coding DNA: TGTGCCAGCAGCAACCCCGGGACAGGGAGGAACACCATATATTTT. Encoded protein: CASSNPGTGRNTIYF.